A selection of T cell receptor beta chains follows, all from one sample in a study of T cells expressing NK-cell markers. TCRdb reprocessed the 5' RACE reads; each CDR3 protein has one entry and no DNA is given. The data show roughly 420,000 distinct CDR3 sequences, and the top ten clones hold 7.3%. The sample comprised blood T cells: a sorted CD56 or NKG2C T cell subset, CD4+ or CD8+ T cells, or bulk PBMC T cells (not recorded which). These receptor sequences come from a woman between 18 and 70 years old in good health. CDR3s include the opening cysteine and the closing phenylalanine or tryptophan.

j_gene: TRBJ2-5; v_gene: TRBV6-5; len: 17; CDR3aa: CASSSTRDTQDQETQYF
j_gene: TRBJ2-3; v_gene: TRBV2; len: 13; CDR3aa: CASVFSPTDTQYF
j_gene: TRBJ2-1; v_gene: TRBV5-4; len: 16; CDR3aa: CASSSRGRTYYNEQFF
j_gene: TRBJ2-7; v_gene: TRBV5-6; len: 13; CDR3aa: CASSLWAGDEQYF
j_gene: TRBJ2-1; v_gene: TRBV20-1; len: 14; CDR3aa: CSAPSGRAYNEQFF
j_gene: TRBJ2-5; v_gene: TRBV9; len: 15; CDR3aa: CASSVGGVERETQYF
j_gene: TRBJ2-5; v_gene: TRBV7-6; len: 14; CDR3aa: CASSPQGPQETQYF
j_gene: TRBJ2-1; v_gene: TRBV30; len: 15; CDR3aa: CAWSVLAGSYNEQFF
j_gene: TRBJ2-1; v_gene: TRBV19; len: 15; CDR3aa: CASSDQRDPHHEQFF
j_gene: TRBJ2-2; v_gene: TRBV5-1; len: 13; CDR3aa: CASSWTVSGELFF
j_gene: TRBJ2-3; v_gene: TRBV2; len: 15; CDR3aa: CASSEGTSTTDTQYF
j_gene: TRBJ1-1; v_gene: TRBV29-1; len: 12; CDR3aa: CSVDLRNTEAFF
j_gene: TRBJ2-1; v_gene: TRBV7-2; len: 14; CDR3aa: CASRLRRGDNEQFF
j_gene: TRBJ1-3; v_gene: TRBV20-1; len: 13; CDR3aa: CSARDLAGHTIYF
j_gene: TRBJ2-2; v_gene: TRBV12-3/TRBV12-4; len: 15; CDR3aa: CASSFQGLNTGELFF
j_gene: TRBJ2-3; v_gene: TRBV28; len: 15; CDR3aa: CASSPGDRGTDTQYF
j_gene: TRBJ2-3; v_gene: TRBV6-2/TRBV6-3; len: 15; CDR3aa: CASTAEGQLTDTQYF
j_gene: TRBJ2-3; v_gene: TRBV3-1; len: 16; CDR3aa: CASSQDLAGVTDTQYF
j_gene: TRBJ2-2; v_gene: TRBV15; len: 16; CDR3aa: CATSRDRLTNTGELFF
j_gene: TRBJ1-5; v_gene: TRBV6-2/TRBV6-3; len: 15; CDR3aa: CASSYLDRADQPQHF
j_gene: TRBJ1-1; v_gene: TRBV7-2; len: 15; CDR3aa: CASSIWGEPNTEAFF
j_gene: TRBJ2-1; v_gene: TRBV10-1; len: 14; CDR3aa: CASSRARAMNEQFF
j_gene: TRBJ2-7; v_gene: TRBV4-1; len: 16; CDR3aa: CASSQDLWQGDPEQYF
j_gene: TRBJ2-3; v_gene: TRBV12-1; len: 11; CDR3aa: CASRPPDTQYF
j_gene: TRBJ1-4; v_gene: TRBV19; len: 15; CDR3aa: CASSPLGTGGADLFF
j_gene: TRBJ2-7; v_gene: TRBV4-3; len: 16; CDR3aa: CASSQDPAGGPYEQYF
j_gene: TRBJ1-1; v_gene: TRBV4-3; len: 13; CDR3aa: CASSQGFLTEAFF
j_gene: TRBJ1-4; v_gene: TRBV20-1; len: 15; CDR3aa: CSARDSLTYNEKLFF
j_gene: TRBJ1-2; v_gene: TRBV5-1; len: 11; CDR3aa: CASILTAPHTF
j_gene: TRBJ2-7; v_gene: TRBV20-1; len: 12; CDR3aa: CSARLAGPEQYF
j_gene: TRBJ2-2; v_gene: TRBV6-6; len: 11; CDR3aa: CASSYFEELFF
j_gene: TRBJ2-1; v_gene: TRBV20-1; len: 15; CDR3aa: CSASRGGGSYNEQFF
j_gene: TRBJ2-1; v_gene: TRBV6-5; len: 15; CDR3aa: CASSYYRDGYNEQFF